These 9 T cell receptor beta chains were all obtained from the same sample, sequenced in a study of control samples from healthy donors and cancer patients. Profiling relied on immunoSEQ multiplex PCR, and the TCRdb table lists in-frame clones only, not all of them. The sample has around 250,000 clones; approximately 80% are singletons. The sequencing input was PBMCs. The receptors originated from a woman aged 60 to 75 with lung cancer.

The chain couples TRBV5-4 to TRBJ2-7, with 9 bases matching TRBD2. The CDR3 runs to 14 residues. The V gene's germline CDR1 is SGHNT and CDR2 YYREEE (reference sequence). The V gene end was trimmed by 4 bases and the J gene end by 2 bases; junction bases not matched to a gene: 4. CDR3 sequence: CASSKSGGTYEQYF. DNA for the CDR3: TGTGCCAGCAGCAAGAGCGGGGGGACCTACGAGCAGTACTTC. Using reference TRBV5-4 and TRBJ2-7 for the parts outside the CDR3, the full variable domain is ETGVTQSPTHLIKTRGQQVTLRCSSQSGHNTVSWYQQALGQGPQFIFQYYREEENGRGNFPPRFSGLQFPNYSSELNVNALELDDSALYLCASSKSGGTYEQYFGPGTRLTVT.

V gene TRBV23-1 combines with J gene TRBJ2-7; D is perhaps TRBD1 (6 bases). TRBV23-1 is classed as an ORF, of uncertain function. The CDR3 has 15 amino acids. Trimming left V 7 bases short and J 2 bases short, with 18 bases between. Here the CDR3 DNA reads TGCGCCAGCACCTACAGGGCCCTTTCTACCTACGAGCAGTACTTC. It encodes CASTYRALSTYEQYF.

This chain links TRBV28 with TRBJ1-1; possible D gene TRBD1, 5 bases. CDR3 length: 14 residues. CDR1 MDHEN and CDR2 SYDVKM come from the germline V gene. Trimming pared 5 bases from V and 1 base from J, leaving 11 bases between. The CDR3: CASSPPQGNTEAFF. The CDR3 coding sequence is TGTGCCAGCAGTCCCCCCCAGGGGAACACTGAAGCTTTCTTT.

V is TRBV7-2 and J is TRBJ1-5, with D possibly TRBD1 on 6 matching bases. V lost 5 bases to trimming and J lost 3 bases, with 14 bases between them. The V gene's germline CDR1 is SGHTA and CDR2 FQGNSA. The CDR3 contains 15 residues. The CDR3 is CASSTQGMVNQPQHF. The DNA for the CDR3 is TGTGCCAGCAGCACACAGGGAATGGTCAATCAGCCCCAGCATTTT.

This clone was seen a single time. The chain carries TRBV7-2 and TRBJ1-5; D unclear. The length of the CDR3 is 13 residues. From germline, CDR1 is SGHTA and CDR2 FQGNSA. V gave up 5 bases and J gave up 5 bases, with 10 bases separating them. The CDR3 nucleotides are TGTGCCAGCAGCCCTGCGTCCTATCAGCCCCAGCATTTT. Translation: CASSPASYQPQHF.

A single count supports this clone. V gene TRBV12-2 combines with J gene TRBJ2-5; TRBD1 is taken as the D call from the table, unchecked against the DNA. TRBV12-2 is noted as a pseudogene. This CDR3 is built from 13 residues. CDR3 region: CASQQAKQETQYF. The CDR3 nucleotides are TGTGCAAGTCAACAGGCGAAACAAGAGACCCAGTACTTC.

The chain couples TRBV7-3 to TRBJ2-1; D gene unclear. Looked up from germline, CDR1 is SGHTA and CDR2 is FQGTGA. The CDR3 is 13 residues long. The V gene lost 5 bases and the J gene lost 4 bases, with 9 bases spanning the gap. The CDR3 coding sequence is TGTGCCAGCAGCGTCGGCGAATACAATGAGCAGTTCTTC. It yields the protein CASSVGEYNEQFF.

This rearrangement joins TRBV11-3 to TRBJ2-1; 9 nucleotides align to TRBD2. This CDR3 has 16 residues. V lost 3 bases and J lost 6; bases outside the gene matches: 9. The germline V gene encodes CDR1 SGHNT and CDR2 YENEEA. In nucleotides, the CDR3 is TGTGCCAGCAGCTTGGATAGCGGGAGTAGTGGCAATGAGCAGTTCTTC. Encoded protein: CASSLDSGSSGNEQFF.

V and J are TRBV27 and TRBJ1-4; 7 nucleotides agree with TRBD1. The CDR3 is made up of 16 amino acids. Germline CDR1 is MNHEY and CDR2 is SMNVEV (reference sequence). Trimming took 6 bases from V and 0 from J; bases not matched to a gene: 7. CDR3 residues: CASRGTAVATNEKLFF. The CDR3 nucleotides are TGTGCCAGCAGGGGGACAGCAGTTGCAACTAATGAAAAACTGTTTTTT.